This record looks at one T cell receptor (beta chain) sequence and its context. The data were obtained in a study of blood T cell repertoires in COVID-19. Germline CDR1 MDHEN, CDR2 SYDVKM. This CDR3 spans 19 amino acids. V dropped 0 bases and J dropped 0; count of bases not matched to a gene: 9. TCRdb's table, derived via immunoSEQ multiplex PCR, lists solely in-frame clones and lacks some. The sample gives over 75,000 clones, around 86% of which show up once; roughly 25% is in the top ten. The receptor was derived from a human donor in a cohort sampled during active COVID-19. Sample: peripheral blood. The chain couples TRBV28 to TRBJ2-1; 9 bases map to TRBD2. The CDR3: CASSLWVPSGTDSYNEQFF. The DNA for the CDR3 is TGTGCCAGCAGTTTATGGGTCCCTAGCGGGACCGACTCCTACAATGAGCAGTTCTTC. Drawing the rest from reference TRBV28 and TRBJ2-1, the complete variable domain is DVKVTQSSRYLVKRTGEKVFLECVQDMDHENMFWYRQDPGLGLRLIYFSYDVKMKEKGDIPEGYSVSREKKERFSLILESASTNQTSMYLCASSLWVPSGTDSYNEQFFGPGTRLTVL.